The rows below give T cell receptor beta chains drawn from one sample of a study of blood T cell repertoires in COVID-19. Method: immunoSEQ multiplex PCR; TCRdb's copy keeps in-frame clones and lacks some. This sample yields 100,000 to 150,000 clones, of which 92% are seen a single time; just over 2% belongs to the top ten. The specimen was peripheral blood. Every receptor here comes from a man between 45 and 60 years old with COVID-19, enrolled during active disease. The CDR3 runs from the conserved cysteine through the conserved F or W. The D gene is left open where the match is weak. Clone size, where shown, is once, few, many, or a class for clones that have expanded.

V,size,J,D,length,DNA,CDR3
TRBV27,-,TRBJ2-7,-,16,TGTGCCAGCAGTTTACATGGATCGACTACCCACTGGGAGCAGTACTTC,CASSLHGSTTHWEQYF
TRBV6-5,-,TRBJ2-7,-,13,TGTGCCAGCATGGGGACTCCCTCCTACGAGCAGTACTTC,CASMGTPSYEQYF
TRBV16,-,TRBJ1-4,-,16,TGTGCCAGCAGCCAATCGGCAACAGGGACGCGCGAAAAACTGTTTTTT,CASSQSATGTREKLFF
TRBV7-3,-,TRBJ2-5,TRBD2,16,TGTGCCAGCAGCCACCTGGGCCGGGAGGGTGATGGGACCCAGTACTTC,CASSHLGREGDGTQYF
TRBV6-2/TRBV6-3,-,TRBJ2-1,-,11,TGTGCCAGCAGTACCTCGAGAGAGCAGTTCTTC,CASSTSREQFF
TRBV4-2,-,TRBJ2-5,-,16,TGTGCCAGCAGCCAAGATTATCGCGGATTCGGAGAGACCCAGTACTTC,CASSQDYRGFGETQYF
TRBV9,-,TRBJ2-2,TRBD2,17,TGTGCCAGCAGCGTAGACCCGAGCGGGAGGTATGCGGGGGAGCTGTTTTTT,CASSVDPSGRYAGELFF
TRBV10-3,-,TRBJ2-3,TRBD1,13,TGTGCCATCGGGAGACAGGGGGCAGATACGCAGTATTTT,CAIGRQGADTQYF
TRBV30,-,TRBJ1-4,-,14,TGTGCCTGGAACTTGCGCACAGGGTCGGAAAAACTGTTTTTT,CAWNLRTGSEKLFF
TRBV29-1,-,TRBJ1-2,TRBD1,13,TGCAGCCTGGGGGGACAGGGAGTTGGAGGCTACACCTTC,CSLGGQGVGGYTF
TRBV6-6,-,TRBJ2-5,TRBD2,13,TGTGCCAGCAGTAAACTAGCGGTGGAGACCCAGTACTTC,CASSKLAVETQYF
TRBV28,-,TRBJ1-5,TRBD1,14,TGTGCCAGCAGTTCATGGACAGGCGATCAGCCCCAGCATTTT,CASSSWTGDQPQHF
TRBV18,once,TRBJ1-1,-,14,TGTGCCAGCTCACCCACCGGGGGGATTACTGAAGCTTTCTTT,CASSPTGGITEAFF
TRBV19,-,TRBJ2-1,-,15,TGTGCCAGTAGTATTTCCGGGAGTAGCTACAATGAGCAGTTCTTC,CASSISGSSYNEQFF
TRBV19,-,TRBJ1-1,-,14,TGTGCCAGTAATAGTTTGACGGGGGGTTCTGCAGCTTTCTTT,CASNSLTGGSAAFF
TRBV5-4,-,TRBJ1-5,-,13,TGTGCCAGCAGCTCGGGATGGAATCAGCCCCAGCATTTT,CASSSGWNQPQHF
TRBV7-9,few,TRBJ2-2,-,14,TGTGCCAGCAGCTCCTCGGCGAACACCGGGGAGCTGTTTTTT,CASSSSANTGELFF
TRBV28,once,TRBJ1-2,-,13,TGTGCCAGCAGTTATCAGGGGCCTGGTGGCTACACCTTC,CASSYQGPGGYTF
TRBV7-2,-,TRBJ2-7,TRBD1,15,TGTGCCAGCAGCTTATCGGGACAGGGATCCTACGAGCAGTACTTC,CASSLSGQGSYEQYF
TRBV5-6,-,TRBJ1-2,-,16,TGTGCCAGCAGCTGGGGGGGACTCTTAGTTAACTATGGCTACACCTTC,CASSWGGLLVNYGYTF
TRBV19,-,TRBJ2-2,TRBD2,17,TGTGCCAGTAGCGGGAGGGCCATTCACCCTAACACCGGGGAGCTGTTTTTT,CASSGRAIHPNTGELFF
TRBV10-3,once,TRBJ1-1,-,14,TGTGCCATCAGTGAGGAGCGACCCGGCCCCGGAGCTTTCTTT,CAISEERPGPGAFF